The 28 T cell receptor beta chains in this list originate from one sample, sequenced in a study of T cell repertoires in cytomegalovirus infection. TCRdb reanalysed the reads using MiXCR and keeps one entry per CDR3 protein. The sample carries more than 200,000 distinct CDR3 sequences, approximately 10% recorded once. The sequenced sample consisted of PBMCs. These receptors were obtained from a human donor in good health (CMV status not recorded). Some clones in this sample may be carry-over from other donors' samples.

The count of this clonotype is one. The chain has TRBV29-1 and TRBJ1-2; D is undetermined. The CDR3 runs 11 residues. V was pared by 2 bases and J by 8 bases, with 9 bases between. Germline V gene sequence: CDR1 SQVTM, CDR2 ANQGSEA. The CDR3 sequence is CSVEKGLGYTF. CDR3 nucleotide sequence: TGCAGCGTTGAAAAGGGTCTGGGCTACACCTTC. Based on the CDR3 plus reference TRBV29-1 and TRBJ1-2, the full variable domain is SAVISQKPSRDICQRGTSLTIQCQVDSQVTMMFWYRQQPGQSLTLIATANQGSEATYESGFVIDKFPISRPNLTFSTLTVSNMSPEDSSIYLCSVEKGLGYTFGSGTRLTVV.

This chain links TRBV28 with TRBJ2-2, with D possibly TRBD2 on 5 matching bases. The CDR3 spans 12 residues. The germline V gene encodes CDR1 MDHEN and CDR2 SYDVKM. V was shortened by 5 bases and J by 6 bases, with 7 bases between the two germline ends. CDR3 nucleotides: TGTGCCAGCAGTACCGGGGCCGGGGAGCTGTTTTTT. Protein product: CASSTGAGELFF.

The rearrangement links TRBV2 to TRBJ1-4, with D perhaps matching TRBD1 (6 bases). Trimming pared 8 bases from V and 8 bases from J, leaving 24 bases between. CDR1 is SNHLY and CDR2 is FYNNEI in the germline V gene. This CDR3 has 16 amino acids. The CDR3 here is CASFNWGAKGDEKLFF. In DNA, the CDR3 is TGTGCCAGCTTTAACTGGGGGGCGAAGGGTGACGAAAAACTGTTTTTT.

The chain employs TRBV11-2 and TRBJ2-7; TRBD1 aligns across 10 bases. The germline V gene encodes CDR1 SGHAT and CDR2 FQNNGV. The CDR3 contains 14 residues. V shed 7 bases and J 2 bases; nucleotides not matched to a gene: 5. CDR3 in amino acids: CASTRDRGPYEQYF. The CDR3 region has the DNA TGTGCCAGCACCCGGGACAGGGGTCCCTACGAGCAGTACTTC.

The table lists this clonotype with a few counts. The rearrangement joins TRBV3-1 to TRBJ2-1, with 9 bases aligning to TRBD2. The CDR3 spans 14 residues. Trimming took 10 bases from V and 2 from J; bases not matched to a gene: 6. Germline assignment: CDR1 LGHDT and CDR2 YNNKEL (reference sequence). The CDR3 region has the DNA TGTGCCACCTCTAGCGGGGTTACCTACAATGAGCAGTTCTTC. Protein product: CATSSGVTYNEQFF.

This clonotype was observed at least ten times. The chain is built from TRBV14 and TRBJ2-7, with 9 bases matching TRBD1. Germline-derived CDR1 and CDR2 are SGHDN and FVKESK. This CDR3 is built from 16 residues. Unmatched junction bases numbered 12, after V lost 4 bases and J lost 5 bases. The CDR3 loop is CASSPRRGTGFNEQYF. Written as DNA, the CDR3 is TGTGCCAGCAGCCCGCGAAGGGGGACAGGGTTTAACGAGCAGTACTTC.

This clonotype was observed many times. The chain links TRBV10-3 to TRBJ1-1; 8 bases match TRBD1. Trimming cost V 8 bases and J 7 bases; bases outside gene matches: 15. Germline lookup yields CDR1 ENHRY and CDR2 SYGVKD. The CDR3 totals 15 residues. Here the CDR3 reads CAIGQDRGVSGEAFF. In DNA form, the CDR3 reads TGTGCCATCGGTCAAGACAGGGGTGTAAGTGGTGAAGCTTTCTTT.

In this sample, this clonotype turned up many times. The V and J genes are TRBV28 and TRBJ2-3, with 8 bases that match TRBD2. This CDR3 has 17 residues. Trimming cost V 4 bases and J 4 bases; bases outside gene matches: 13. The V gene's germline CDR1 is MDHEN and CDR2 SYDVKM. CDR3 coding DNA: TGTGCCAGCAGTTCCCTCCTTGGAGCGGGAGATGCAGATACGCAGTATTTT. This codes for CASSSLLGAGDADTQYF. Complete variable domain (other parts from reference TRBV28 and TRBJ2-3): DVKVTQSSRYLVKRTGEKVFLECVQDMDHENMFWYRQDPGLGLRLIYFSYDVKMKEKGDIPEGYSVSREKKERFSLILESASTNQTSMYLCASSSLLGAGDADTQYFGPGTRLTVL.

This clonotype was recorded once. A much larger clone sits a single nucleotide away, making a read error possible. The chain employs TRBV11-3 and TRBJ2-2; tentatively, D is TRBD1 or TRBD2 (5 bases each). V dropped 5 bases and J dropped 7 bases, with 11 bases sitting between them. CDR1 SGHNT and CDR2 YENEEA come from the germline V gene. The CDR3 length is 13 residues. The CDR3 sequence: CASSIVRGGELFF. CDR3 DNA: TGTGCCAGCAGCATCGTGAGGGGCGGGGAGCTGTTTTTT.

This clonotype was seen more than once but under ten times. V and J are TRBV28 and TRBJ2-2; D is possibly TRBD2 (6 bases). With 6 bases removed from V and 1 base from J, the gap between germline ends came to 18 bases. Germline loops: CDR1 MDHEN, CDR2 SYDVKM. CDR3 length equals 17 residues. CDR3 sequence: CASRTPYRAGNTGELFF. In nucleotides, the CDR3 is TGTGCCAGCAGAACCCCGTACCGAGCGGGGAACACCGGGGAGCTGTTTTTT.

This clonotype was seen only once. V usage is TRBV29-1 and J usage is TRBJ1-2; D call uncertain. The CDR3 sequence is 12 residues long. Trimming took off 4 bases at V and 4 bases at J, with 10 bases between the two ends. From germline, CDR1 is SQVTM and CDR2 ANQGSEA. This chain's CDR3 is CSVGLLGYGYTF. The CDR3 nucleotides read TGCAGCGTTGGCCTTCTAGGCTATGGCTACACCTTC.

This clonotype was counted between two and nine times. This sequence joins TRBV6-1 and TRBJ1-2, with TRBD1 identical over 8 bases. V lost 7 bases and J lost 8; bases outside the gene matches: 9. From germline, CDR1 is MNHNS and CDR2 SASEGT. The CDR3 spans 13 residues. CDR3 loop: CASNLGQGWGYTF. The CDR3 region has the DNA TGTGCCAGCAACCTAGGACAGGGATGGGGCTACACCTTC.

This clonotype has a count of ten or more. This chain uses TRBV7-8 with TRBJ2-7; 7 bases agree with TRBD2. The CDR3 covers 18 residues. Unmatched junction bases numbered 19, after V lost 7 bases and J lost 1 base. Germline V gives CDR1 SGHVS, CDR2 FQNEAQ. The CDR3, as DNA: TGTGCCAGCAACCCCGGACTAGGAAAGGGCCTAAAGTCCTACGAGCAGTACTTC. As protein: CASNPGLGKGLKSYEQYF.

This clonotype was observed many times. The chain recombines TRBV6-1 with TRBJ1-5; D is possibly TRBD1 (6 bases). The germline CDR1 and CDR2 sequences are MNHNS and SASEGT. The germline V and J ends were trimmed by 6 bases and 4 bases, with 13 bases remaining between them. CDR3 length: 14 amino acids. For the CDR3, the DNA is TGTGCCAGCAGGGAGAAGGGGGAAAATCAGCCCCAGCATTTT. It translates to CASREKGENQPQHF.

Many counts were recorded for this clonotype. The rearrangement uses TRBV30 and TRBJ2-5, with D maybe TRBD1 (5 bases). Germline V gene sequence: CDR1 GTSNPN, CDR2 SVGIG (reference sequence). CDR3 size: 12 residues. V was trimmed by 2 bases and J by 4 bases, leaving 8 bases between them. DNA of the CDR3: TGTGCCTGGAGTAAAAGGGGAGAGACCCAGTACTTC. Translation: CAWSKRGETQYF.

This clonotype was observed at least ten times. This sequence joins TRBV7-8 and TRBJ2-2; 8 nucleotides match TRBD1. V shed 5 bases and J 6 bases; nucleotides not matched to a gene: 8. The CDR3 contains 15 residues. Germline CDR1 reads SGHVS; CDR2 reads FQNEAQ. For the CDR3, the DNA is TGTGCCAGCAGCCCTACACCGACAGGGGCCGGGGAGCTGTTTTTT. Translating it yields CASSPTPTGAGELFF.

This clonotype was found many times. The chain is built from TRBV7-2 and TRBJ1-3, with 9 bases matching TRBD1. V was pared by 5 bases and J by 0 bases, with 11 bases of the junction left unmatched. The CDR3 length is 18 residues. The V gene's germline CDR1 is SGHTA and CDR2 FQGNSA. CDR3 nucleotides: TGTGCCAGCAGCGGCCTGGGACAGGGAGCGGCCTCTGGAAACACCATATATTTT. It encodes CASSGLGQGAASGNTIYF.

This clonotype occurred many times. The CDR3 spells CASSEGTGGNSPLHF. The CDR3 DNA sequence: TGTGCCAGCAGTGAAGGGACAGGGGGAAATTCACCCCTCCACTTT. This chain joins TRBV12-3 or TRBV12-4 and TRBJ1-6, with TRBD1 identical over 11 bases. V gave up 5 bases and J gave up 7 bases; unmatched junction bases: 4. The CDR3 runs 15 residues.

The chain links TRBV14 to TRBJ2-7; D remains unclear. Trimming took off 2 bases at V and 10 bases at J, with 12 bases between the two ends. The CDR3 spans 12 residues. Germline V gene data show CDR1 as SGHDN and CDR2 as FVKESK. The CDR3 coding sequence is TGTGCCAGCAGCCAAATCCAGGATATTCAGTACTTC. It codes for CASSQIQDIQYF.

CDR3 amino acids: CSVDDWAGYTF. The CDR3 DNA reads TGCAGCGTTGATGATTGGGCTGGCTACACCTTC. V usage is TRBV29-1 and J usage is TRBJ1-2; D is ambiguous. V shed 3 bases and J shed 7 bases, with 9 bases lying between them. Per the germline V gene, CDR1 is SQVTM and CDR2 is ANQGSEA. CDR3 length: 11 residues.

This clonotype has only a few counts. This chain uses TRBV20-1 with TRBJ2-1; 11 bases match TRBD2. Germline CDR1 and CDR2: DFQATT and SNEGSKA (reference sequence). After removal of 0 bases from V and 4 bases from J, the junction contained 5 bases not matched to a gene. There are 16 residues in the CDR3. CDR3 region: CSARDPGLAVYNEQFF. Written as DNA, the CDR3 is TGCAGTGCTAGAGACCCGGGACTAGCGGTTTACAATGAGCAGTTCTTC.

The V and J genes are TRBV12-3 or TRBV12-4 and TRBJ1-1; no reliable D call. V was clipped by 0 bases and J by 4 bases, with 6 bases between them. The CDR3 consists of 13 residues. CDR3 loop: CASSLAGFTEAFF. DNA of the CDR3: TGTGCCAGCAGTTTAGCCGGGTTCACTGAAGCTTTCTTT.

The chain recombines TRBV7-2 with TRBJ2-3, with no clear D. Germline V gives CDR1 SGHTA, CDR2 FQGNSA. Deletions cut 3 bases from V and 2 bases from J, with 6 bases between. This CDR3 has 13 residues. In nucleotides, the CDR3 is TGTGCCAGCAGCTTCGGAACCACAGATACGCAGTATTTT. It specifies CASSFGTTDTQYF.

This clonotype came up many times. V usage is TRBV7-3 and J usage is TRBJ1-5; 7 bases are shared with TRBD1. Germline-derived CDR1 and CDR2 are SGHTA and FQGTGA. J was trimmed by 6 bases and V by 2 bases; bases with no gene match: 7. CDR3 length: 15 residues. The CDR3 nucleotides read TGTGCCAGCAGCTTAGCAGGGGGTTTAGGTCAGCCCCAGCATTTT. The encoded protein is CASSLAGGLGQPQHF. The variable domain in full, with the rest retrieved from reference TRBV7-3 and TRBJ1-5, is GAGVSQTPSNKVTEKGKYVELRCDPISGHTALYWYRQSLGQGPEFLIYFQGTGAADDSGLPNDRFFAVRPEGSVSTLKIQRTERGDSAVYLCASSLAGGLGQPQHFGDGTRLSIL.

This clonotype was observed many times. The chain recombines TRBV7-8 with TRBJ2-2; 10 bases fit TRBD1. The CDR3 runs to 16 residues. The trim removed 2 bases at V and 5 bases at J, leaving 5 bases unmatched. Germline loops: CDR1 SGHVS, CDR2 FQNEAQ. CDR3 amino acids: CASSLQDRGGTGELFF. CDR3 in DNA: TGTGCCAGCAGCTTACAGGACAGGGGGGGGACCGGGGAGCTGTTTTTT.

This clonotype appeared many times. J is TRBJ2-5 and V is TRBV7-2, with D unclear. The germline gives CDR1 SGHTA, CDR2 FQGNSA. CDR3 length equals 15 residues. Trimming cost V 1 base and J 5 bases, with 14 bases left between them. Written as DNA, the CDR3 is TGTGCCAGCAGCTTAGGGTTTGAACTAAGTGAGACCCAGTACTTC. Its protein is CASSLGFELSETQYF.

This clonotype was detected many times. CDR3 coding DNA: TGCAGCGTTGAGGGAGCGGCCTCCTACAATGAGCAGTTCTTC. Translation gives CSVEGAASYNEQFF. The V and J genes are TRBV29-1 and TRBJ2-1, with D maybe TRBD2 (5 bases). The ends were cut back, 3 bases at V and 0 bases at J, with 9 bases in the middle. Germline lookup yields CDR1 SQVTM and CDR2 ANQGSEA. The CDR3 is 14 residues long.

This clonotype was picked up many times. The gene calls are TRBV7-2 and TRBJ2-7; D not resolved. CDR3 length equals 13 residues. The germline V and J ends were trimmed by 5 bases and 3 bases, with 11 bases remaining between them. Germline values: CDR1 SGHTA, CDR2 FQGNSA. Here the CDR3 reads CASSPFPGYEQYF. The CDR3 DNA sequence: TGTGCCAGCAGCCCCTTCCCGGGCTACGAGCAGTACTTC.